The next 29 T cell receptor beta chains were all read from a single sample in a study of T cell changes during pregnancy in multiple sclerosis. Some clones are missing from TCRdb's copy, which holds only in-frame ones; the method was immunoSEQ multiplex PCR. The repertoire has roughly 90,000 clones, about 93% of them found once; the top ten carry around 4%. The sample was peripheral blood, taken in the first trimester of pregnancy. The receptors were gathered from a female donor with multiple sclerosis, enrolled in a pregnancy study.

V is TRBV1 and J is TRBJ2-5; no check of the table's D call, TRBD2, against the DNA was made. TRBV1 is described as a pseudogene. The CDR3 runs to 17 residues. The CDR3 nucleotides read TGCACCAGCAGCCTCGTGGGGGATGGGCGGGGCATAGAGACCCAGTACTTC. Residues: CTSSLVGDGRGIETQYF.

The CDR3 loop is CATSRERDTQYF. In DNA, the CDR3 is TGTGCCACCAGCAGAGAACGGGATACGCAGTATTTT. This chain uses TRBV15 with TRBJ2-3; D is unresolved. CDR1 and CDR2 (germline): LNHNV, YYDKDF (reference sequence). Between the trimmed V and J ends, which lost 0 bases and 6 bases, there was a span of 4 bases. CDR3 size: 12 residues.

CDR3 DNA sequence: TGCAGCGTGGGGGGGACCGGATCTGAAGCTTTCTTT. Its protein is CSVGGTGSEAFF. The rearrangement links TRBV29-1 to TRBJ1-1, with a weak D call TRBD1 (5 bases). Germline CDR1 reads SQVTM; CDR2 reads ANQGSEA. The CDR3 is made up of 12 amino acids. Trimming shortened V by 6 bases and J by 6 bases, and 14 bases separated the two germline ends.

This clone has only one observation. The CDR3 loop is CASSDGSSSTDTQYF. The DNA of the CDR3 is TGTGCCAGCAGTGACGGCAGTTCTAGCACAGATACGCAGTATTTT. J is TRBJ2-3 and V is TRBV6-4, with D unresolved. Germline CDR1 reads MRHNA; CDR2 reads SNTAGT. The CDR3 consists of 15 residues. V lost 2 bases and J lost 0, with 9 bases in between.

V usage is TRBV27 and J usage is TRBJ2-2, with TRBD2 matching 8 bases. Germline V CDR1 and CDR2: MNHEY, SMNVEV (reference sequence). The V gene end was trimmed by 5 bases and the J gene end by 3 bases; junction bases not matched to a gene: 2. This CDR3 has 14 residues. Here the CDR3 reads CASSVAGYTGELFF. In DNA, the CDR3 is TGTGCCAGCAGTGTAGCGGGGTACACCGGGGAGCTGTTTTTT.

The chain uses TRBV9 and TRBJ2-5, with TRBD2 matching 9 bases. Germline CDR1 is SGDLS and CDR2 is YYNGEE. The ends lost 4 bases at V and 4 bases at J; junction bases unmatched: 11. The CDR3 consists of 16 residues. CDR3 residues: CASSLRGGAGGETQYF. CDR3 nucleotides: TGTGCCAGCAGCCTCCGCGGGGGGGCCGGAGGAGAGACCCAGTACTTC.

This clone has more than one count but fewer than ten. The CDR3 here is CAVGGKSNNEQFF. The CDR3 nucleotides are TGTGCCGTTGGGGGCAAAAGCAACAATGAGCAGTTCTTC. The chain joins TRBV11-1 to TRBJ2-1, with a tentative D call TRBD1 (6 bases). Germline V gene lookup returns CDR1 SGHAT and CDR2 FQDESV (reference sequence). There are 13 residues in the CDR3. V gave up 11 bases and J gave up 5 bases, with 16 bases separating them.

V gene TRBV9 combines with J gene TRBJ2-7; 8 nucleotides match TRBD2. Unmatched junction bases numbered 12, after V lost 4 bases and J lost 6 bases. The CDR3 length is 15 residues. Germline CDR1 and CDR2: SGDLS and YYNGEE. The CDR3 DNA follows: TGTGCCAGCAGCCCAGGGGACCGGGAGGGCAGCGAGCAGTACTTC. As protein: CASSPGDREGSEQYF.

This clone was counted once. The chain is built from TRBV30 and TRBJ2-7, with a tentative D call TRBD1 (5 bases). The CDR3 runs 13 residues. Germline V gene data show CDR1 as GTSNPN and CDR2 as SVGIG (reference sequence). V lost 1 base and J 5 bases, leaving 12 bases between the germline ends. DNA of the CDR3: TGTGCCTGGAGTGGGCAGGGCTACGACGAGCAGTACTTC. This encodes CAWSGQGYDEQYF.

The CDR3 nucleotides read TGTGCCAGCAGCTTCGGGACAGGGGCGTTCGGAGATACGCAGTATTTT. This gives the protein CASSFGTGAFGDTQYF. The chain employs TRBV5-6 and TRBJ2-3, with 10 positions matching TRBD1. This CDR3 comprises 16 residues. Germline values: CDR1 SGHDT, CDR2 YYEEEE. The ends lost 2 bases at V and 5 bases at J; junction bases unmatched: 8.

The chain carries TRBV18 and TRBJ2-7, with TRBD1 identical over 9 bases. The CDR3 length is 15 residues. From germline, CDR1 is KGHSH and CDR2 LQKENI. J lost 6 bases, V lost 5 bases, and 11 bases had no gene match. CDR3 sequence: CASSSPDRGRGEQYF. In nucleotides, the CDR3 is TGTGCCAGCTCATCCCCGGACAGGGGAAGGGGCGAGCAGTACTTC.

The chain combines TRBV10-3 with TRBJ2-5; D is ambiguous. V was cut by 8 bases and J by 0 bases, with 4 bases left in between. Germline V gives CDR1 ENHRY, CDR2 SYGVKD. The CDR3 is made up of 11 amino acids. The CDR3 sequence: CAIPDQETQYF. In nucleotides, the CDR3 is TGTGCCATCCCAGACCAAGAGACCCAGTACTTC.

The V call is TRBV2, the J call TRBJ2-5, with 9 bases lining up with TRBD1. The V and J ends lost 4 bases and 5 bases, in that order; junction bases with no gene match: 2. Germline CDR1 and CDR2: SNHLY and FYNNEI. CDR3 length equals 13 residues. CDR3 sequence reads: CASSAGTGETQYF. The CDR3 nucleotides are TGTGCCAGCAGTGCCGGGACAGGGGAGACCCAGTACTTC.

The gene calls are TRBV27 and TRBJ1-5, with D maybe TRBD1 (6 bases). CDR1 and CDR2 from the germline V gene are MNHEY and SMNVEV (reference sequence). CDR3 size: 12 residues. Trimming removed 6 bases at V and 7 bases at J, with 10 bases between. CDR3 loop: CASSSGDQPQHF. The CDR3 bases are TGTGCCAGCAGCTCAGGGGACCAGCCCCAGCATTTT.

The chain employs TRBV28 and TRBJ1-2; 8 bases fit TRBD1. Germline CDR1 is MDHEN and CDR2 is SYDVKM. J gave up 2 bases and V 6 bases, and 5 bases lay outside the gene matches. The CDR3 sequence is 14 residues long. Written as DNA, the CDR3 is TGTGCCAGCAGCGGAACAGGGGGAAACTATGGCTACACCTTC. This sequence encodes CASSGTGGNYGYTF.

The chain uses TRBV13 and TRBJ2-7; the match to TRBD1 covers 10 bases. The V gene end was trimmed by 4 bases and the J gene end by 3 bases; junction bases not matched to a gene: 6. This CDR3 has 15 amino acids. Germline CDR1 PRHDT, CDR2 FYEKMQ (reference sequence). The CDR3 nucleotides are TGTGCCAGCAGCTACCGGGACAGGGGCAGCTACGAGCAGTACTTC. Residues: CASSYRDRGSYEQYF.

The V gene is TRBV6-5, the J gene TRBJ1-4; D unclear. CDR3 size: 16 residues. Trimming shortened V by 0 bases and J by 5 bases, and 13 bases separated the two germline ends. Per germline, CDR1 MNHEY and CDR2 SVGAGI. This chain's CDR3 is CASSYSPFAGNEKLFF. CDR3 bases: TGTGCCAGCAGTTACTCGCCATTTGCGGGAAATGAAAAACTGTTTTTT.

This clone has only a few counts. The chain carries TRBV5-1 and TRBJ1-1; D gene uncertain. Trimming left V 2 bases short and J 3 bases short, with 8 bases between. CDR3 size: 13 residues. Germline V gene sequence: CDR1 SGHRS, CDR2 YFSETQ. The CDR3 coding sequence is TGCGCCAGCAGCTTATCAGGTGACACTGAAGCTTTCTTT. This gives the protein CASSLSGDTEAFF.

The CDR3 here is CATGRDSYGYTF. The CDR3 nucleotides read TGTGCCACCGGCCGGGACAGCTATGGCTACACCTTC. J is TRBJ1-2 and V is TRBV15; 7 nucleotides align to TRBD1. This CDR3 has 12 residues. V shed 8 bases, J shed 4 bases, and the junction held 4 bases outside the gene matches. Germline values: CDR1 LNHNV, CDR2 YYDKDF (reference sequence).

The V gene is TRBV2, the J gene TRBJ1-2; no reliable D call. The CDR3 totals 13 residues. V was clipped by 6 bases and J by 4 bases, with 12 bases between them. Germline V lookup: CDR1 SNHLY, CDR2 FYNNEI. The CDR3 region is CASRVGVGYGYTF. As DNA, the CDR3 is TGTGCCAGCAGGGTGGGAGTAGGCTATGGCTACACCTTC.

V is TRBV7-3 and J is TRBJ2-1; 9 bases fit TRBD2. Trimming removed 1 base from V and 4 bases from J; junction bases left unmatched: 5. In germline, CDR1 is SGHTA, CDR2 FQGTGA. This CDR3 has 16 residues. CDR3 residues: CASSLSGGAIYNEQFF. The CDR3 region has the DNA TGTGCCAGCAGCTTAAGCGGGGGGGCGATTTACAATGAGCAGTTCTTC. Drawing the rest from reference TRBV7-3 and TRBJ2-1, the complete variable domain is GAGVSQTPSNKVTEKGKYVELRCDPISGHTALYWYRQSLGQGPEFLIYFQGTGAADDSGLPNDRFFAVRPEGSVSTLKIQRTERGDSAVYLCASSLSGGAIYNEQFFGPGTRLTVL.

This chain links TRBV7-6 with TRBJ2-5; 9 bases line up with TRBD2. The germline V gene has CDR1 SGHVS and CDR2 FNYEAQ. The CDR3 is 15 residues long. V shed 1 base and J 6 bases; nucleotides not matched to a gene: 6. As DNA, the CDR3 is TGTGCCAGCAGCTTAGAGGCGGGGGGGCATCAGACCCAGTACTTC. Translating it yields CASSLEAGGHQTQYF.

CDR3 nucleotides: TGTGCCAGCAGCCCTAGGGACAGGATCTACACCGGGGAGCTGTTTTTT. The encoded protein is CASSPRDRIYTGELFF. The V call is TRBV9, the J call TRBJ2-2, with 8 bases lining up with TRBD1. The CDR3 has 16 residues. Germline-derived CDR1 and CDR2 are SGDLS and YYNGEE. V shed 4 bases, J shed 3 bases, and the junction held 8 bases outside the gene matches.

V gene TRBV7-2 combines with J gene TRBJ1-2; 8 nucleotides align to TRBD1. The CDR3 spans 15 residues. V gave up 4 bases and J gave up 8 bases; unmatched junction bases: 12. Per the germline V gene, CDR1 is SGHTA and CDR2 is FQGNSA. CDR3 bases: TGTGCCAGCAGCTACGGAGGACAGGGTATAATCGGCTACACCTTC. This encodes CASSYGGQGIIGYTF.

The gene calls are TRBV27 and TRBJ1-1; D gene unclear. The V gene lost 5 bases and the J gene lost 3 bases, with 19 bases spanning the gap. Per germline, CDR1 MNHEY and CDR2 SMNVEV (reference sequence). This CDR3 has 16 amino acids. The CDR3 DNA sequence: TGTGCCAGCAGTCACGACTACGCTCCCCTTTACACTGAAGCTTTCTTT. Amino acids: CASSHDYAPLYTEAFF.

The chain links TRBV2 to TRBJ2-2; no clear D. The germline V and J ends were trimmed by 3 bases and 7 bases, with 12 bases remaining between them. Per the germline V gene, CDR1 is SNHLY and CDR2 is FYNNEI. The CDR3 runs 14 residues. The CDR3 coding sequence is TGTGCCAGCAGTGATCTCCAGGCATACGGGGAGCTGTTTTTT. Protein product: CASSDLQAYGELFF.

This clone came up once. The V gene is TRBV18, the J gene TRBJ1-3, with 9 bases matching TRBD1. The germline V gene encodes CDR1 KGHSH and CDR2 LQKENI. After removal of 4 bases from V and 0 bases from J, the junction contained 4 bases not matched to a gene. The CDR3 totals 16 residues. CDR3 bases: TGTGCCAGCTCACTTGACAGGGGGATCTCTGGAAACACCATATATTTT. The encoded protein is CASSLDRGISGNTIYF.

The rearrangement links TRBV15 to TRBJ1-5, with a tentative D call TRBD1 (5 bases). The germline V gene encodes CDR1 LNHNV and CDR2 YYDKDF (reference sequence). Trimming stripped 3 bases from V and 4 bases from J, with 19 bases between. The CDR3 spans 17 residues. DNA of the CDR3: TGTGCCACCAGCAGCCGGGCGGGGACGGGGGGGAATCAGCCCCAGCATTTT. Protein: CATSSRAGTGGNQPQHF. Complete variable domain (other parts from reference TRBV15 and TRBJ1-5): DAMVIQNPRYQVTQFGKPVTLSCSQTLNHNVMYWYQQKSSQAPKLLFHYYDKDFNNEADTPDNFQSRRPNTSFCFLDIRSPGLGDTAMYLCATSSRAGTGGNQPQHFGDGTRLSIL.

The CDR3 loop is CASRDREETQYF. CDR3 bases: TGTGCCAGCCGGGACAGGGAAGAGACCCAGTACTTC. The rearrangement links TRBV19 to TRBJ2-5; 9 bases line up with TRBD1. Unmatched junction bases numbered 2, after V lost 9 bases and J lost 3 bases. The CDR3 is 12 residues long. The germline CDR1 and CDR2 sequences are LNHDA and SQIVND (reference sequence).